The TCR beta chain under discussion was sequenced for a study of blood T cells in healthy people across ages. Together with a sample-barcoded 5' primer, a J-beta primer mix was included in a second PCR lasting about 7 to 12 cycles. TCRdb ran MiXCR on the 5' RACE reads and lists one entry per CDR3 protein. The table includes 650,000 to 950,000 distinct CDR3 sequences, approximately 44% detected once. The CDR3 length is 15 residues. Trimming removed 0 bases from V and 3 bases from J, with 14 bases in between. CDR1 and CDR2 from the germline V gene are DFQATT and SNEGSKA (reference sequence). On this clonotype itself: Its specificity is unknown.

Regarding the study as a whole: Not knowing donor CMV status may have confounded expanded clonotype changes.

The clonotype was recovered from a man aged 55 to 70 in good health. The sample consisted of blood. The genes are TRBV20-1 and TRBJ1-1, with a possible D match to TRBD1 (6 bases). The CDR3: CSARDPGGQDTEAFF. The CDR3 coding sequence is TGCAGTGCTAGAGATCCCGGGGGGCAAGACACTGAAGCTTTCTTT.